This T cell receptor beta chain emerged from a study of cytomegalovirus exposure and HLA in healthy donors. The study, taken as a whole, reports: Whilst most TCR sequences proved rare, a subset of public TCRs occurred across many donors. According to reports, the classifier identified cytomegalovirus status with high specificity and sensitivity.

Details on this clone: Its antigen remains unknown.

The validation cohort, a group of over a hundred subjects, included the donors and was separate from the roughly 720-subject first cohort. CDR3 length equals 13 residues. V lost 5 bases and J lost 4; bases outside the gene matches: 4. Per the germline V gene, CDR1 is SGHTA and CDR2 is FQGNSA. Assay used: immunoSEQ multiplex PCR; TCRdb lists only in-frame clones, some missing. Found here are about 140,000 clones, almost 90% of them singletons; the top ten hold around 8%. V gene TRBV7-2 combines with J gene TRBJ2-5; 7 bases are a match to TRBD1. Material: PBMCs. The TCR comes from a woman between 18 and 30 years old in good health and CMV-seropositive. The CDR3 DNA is TGTGCCAGCAGCCGGGGACAGCTAGAGACCCAGTACTTC. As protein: CASSRGQLETQYF.